This T cell receptor beta chain appears in the sequencing data of a study of control samples from healthy donors and cancer patients. Generated by immunoSEQ multiplex PCR, the TCRdb table keeps only in-frame clones and is missing some. Altogether over 150,000 clones are present, about 95% being singletons, with the ten largest covering roughly 15%. The CDR3 extends over 12 amino acids. Germline assignment: CDR1 MNHEY and CDR2 SVGAGI. V lost 7 bases and J lost 6, with 7 bases in between. V gene TRBV6-5 combines with J gene TRBJ1-6, with a weak D call TRBD1 (6 bases). Material for sequencing was PBMCs. The sequence came from a man in his sixties with colorectal cancer. CDR3 protein: CASKGGNSPLHF. DNA for the CDR3: TGTGCCAGCAAGGGGGGTAATTCACCCCTCCACTTT.